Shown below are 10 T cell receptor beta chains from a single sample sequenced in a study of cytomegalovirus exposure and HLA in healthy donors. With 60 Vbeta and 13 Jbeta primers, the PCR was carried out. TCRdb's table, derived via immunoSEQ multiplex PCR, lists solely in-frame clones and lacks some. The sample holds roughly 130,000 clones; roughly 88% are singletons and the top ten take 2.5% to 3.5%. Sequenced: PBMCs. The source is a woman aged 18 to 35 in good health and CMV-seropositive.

CDR3 bases: TGCGCCAGCAGCCAACAGGGGTGGGAAGGCTACACCTTC. As protein: CASSQQGWEGYTF. The chain combines TRBV5-1 with TRBJ1-2; 7 nucleotides match TRBD1. V dropped 4 bases and J dropped 8; count of bases not matched to a gene: 8. CDR3 size: 13 residues. Germline values: CDR1 SGHRS, CDR2 YFSETQ.

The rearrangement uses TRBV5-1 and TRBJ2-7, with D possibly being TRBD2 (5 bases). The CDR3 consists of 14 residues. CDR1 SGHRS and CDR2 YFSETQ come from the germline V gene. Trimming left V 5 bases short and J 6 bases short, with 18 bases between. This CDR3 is CASRAAARLSEQYF. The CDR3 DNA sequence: TGCGCCAGCAGGGCAGCGGCTAGATTGAGCGAGCAGTACTTC.

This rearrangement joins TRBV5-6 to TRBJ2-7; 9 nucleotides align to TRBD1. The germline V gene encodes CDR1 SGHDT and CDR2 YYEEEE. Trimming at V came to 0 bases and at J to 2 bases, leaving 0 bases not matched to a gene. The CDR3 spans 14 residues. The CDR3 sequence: CASSLGQGAYEQYF. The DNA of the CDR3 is TGTGCCAGCAGCTTGGGACAGGGGGCCTACGAGCAGTACTTC.

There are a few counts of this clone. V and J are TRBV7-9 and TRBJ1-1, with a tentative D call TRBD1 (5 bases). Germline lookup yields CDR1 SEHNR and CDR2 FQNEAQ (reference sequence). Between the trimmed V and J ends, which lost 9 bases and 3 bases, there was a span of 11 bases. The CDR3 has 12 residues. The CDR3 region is CASRSGDTEAFF. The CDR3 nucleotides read TGTGCCAGTCGGTCGGGGGACACTGAAGCTTTCTTT.

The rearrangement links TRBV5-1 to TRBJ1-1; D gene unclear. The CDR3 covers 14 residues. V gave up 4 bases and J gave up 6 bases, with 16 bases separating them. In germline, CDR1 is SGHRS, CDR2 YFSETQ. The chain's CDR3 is CASSLLGVEAEAFF. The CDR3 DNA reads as TGCGCCAGCAGCCTTCTCGGGGTGGAGGCTGAAGCTTTCTTT.

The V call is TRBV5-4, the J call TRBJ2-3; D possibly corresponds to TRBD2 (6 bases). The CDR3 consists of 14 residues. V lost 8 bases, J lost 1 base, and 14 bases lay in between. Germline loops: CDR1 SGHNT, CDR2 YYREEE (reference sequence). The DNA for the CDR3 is TGTGCCAGTTCGACTAGAGCCCGCACAGATACGCAGTATTTT. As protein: CASSTRARTDTQYF.

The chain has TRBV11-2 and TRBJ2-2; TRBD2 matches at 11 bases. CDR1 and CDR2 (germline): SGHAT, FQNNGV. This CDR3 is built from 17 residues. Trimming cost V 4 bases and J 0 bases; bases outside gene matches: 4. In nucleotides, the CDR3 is TGTGCCAGCAGCTATCGACTAGCGGGGACGAACACCGGGGAGCTGTTTTTT. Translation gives CASSYRLAGTNTGELFF.

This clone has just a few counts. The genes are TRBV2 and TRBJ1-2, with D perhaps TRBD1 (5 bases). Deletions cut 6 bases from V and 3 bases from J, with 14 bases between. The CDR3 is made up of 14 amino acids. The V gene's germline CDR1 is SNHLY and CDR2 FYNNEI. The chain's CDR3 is CASRASGGDYGYTF. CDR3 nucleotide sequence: TGTGCCAGCAGAGCCTCGGGGGGGGACTATGGCTACACCTTC.

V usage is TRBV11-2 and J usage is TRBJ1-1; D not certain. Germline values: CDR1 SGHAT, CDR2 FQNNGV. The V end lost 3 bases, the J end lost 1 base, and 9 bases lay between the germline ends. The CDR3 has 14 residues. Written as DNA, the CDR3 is TGTGCCAGCAGCTTGATGGGCAAGAACACTGAAGCTTTCTTT. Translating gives CASSLMGKNTEAFF.

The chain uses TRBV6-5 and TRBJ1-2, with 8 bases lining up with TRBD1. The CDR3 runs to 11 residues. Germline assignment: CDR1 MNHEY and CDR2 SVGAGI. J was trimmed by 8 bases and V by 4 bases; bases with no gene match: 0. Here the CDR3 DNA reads TGTGCCAGCAGTTCAGGGGGCGGCTACACCTTC. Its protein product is CASSSGGGYTF.